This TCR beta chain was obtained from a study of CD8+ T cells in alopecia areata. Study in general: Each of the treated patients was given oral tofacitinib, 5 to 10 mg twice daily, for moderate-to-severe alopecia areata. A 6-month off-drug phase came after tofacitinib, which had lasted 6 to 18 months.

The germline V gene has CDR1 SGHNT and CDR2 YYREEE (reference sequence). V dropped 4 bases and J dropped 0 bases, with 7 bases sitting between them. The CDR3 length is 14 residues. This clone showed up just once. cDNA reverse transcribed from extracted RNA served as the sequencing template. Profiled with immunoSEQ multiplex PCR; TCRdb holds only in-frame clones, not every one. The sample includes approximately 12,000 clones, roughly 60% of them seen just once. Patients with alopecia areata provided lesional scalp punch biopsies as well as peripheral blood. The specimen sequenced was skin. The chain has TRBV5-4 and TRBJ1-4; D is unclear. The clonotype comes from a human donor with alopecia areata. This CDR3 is CASSLWATNEKLFF. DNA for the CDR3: TGTGCCAGCAGCCTGTGGGCAACTAATGAAAAACTGTTTTTT. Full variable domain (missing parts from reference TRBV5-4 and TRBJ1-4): ETGVTQSPTHLIKTRGQQVTLRCSSQSGHNTVSWYQQALGQGPQFIFQYYREEENGRGNFPPRFSGLQFPNYSSELNVNALELDDSALYLCASSLWATNEKLFFGSGTQLSVL.